Following are 20 T cell receptor beta chains from one sample sequenced in a study of Graves' ophthalmopathy and Graves' hyperthyroidism (dated by TCRdb to the late 2010s). TCRdb shows the sequencer as Illumina HiSeq 2000. For repertoire sequencing, TCR beta CDR3 regions were amplified from RNA transcripts. HTBI primers and the Qiagen OneStep RT-PCR kit were used in a first-round RT-PCR, which was followed by a second-round multiplex PCR, size selection and purification. Through fastp at Q25 and MiXCR, TCRdb rebuilt clones from the public reads, retaining in-frame beta chains. Entries that share a CDR3 protein sequence are merged under the most common genes and DNA. For this sample the table gives roughly 1.1 million distinct CDR3 sequences, of which roughly 35% were detected only once. The top ten clonotypes cover 11% of the sample. The material sequenced was peripheral blood or thyroid tissue (not recorded which). These receptors all stem from an adult man with Graves' hyperthyroidism.

In this sample, this clonotype turned up many times. CDR3 sequence (DNA): TGTGCCAGCAGCATCGGACAGGGTAGAGAGACCCAGTACTTC. As protein: CASSIGQGRETQYF. The chain combines TRBV5-8 with TRBJ2-5; 8 positions agree with TRBD1. This CDR3 has 14 residues. Germline V gives CDR1 SGHTS, CDR2 YDEGEE. V lost 4 bases, J lost 4 bases, and 6 bases stayed unmatched.

The V call is TRBV25-1, the J call TRBJ1-4; 10 nucleotides line up with TRBD1. Per germline, CDR1 MGHDK and CDR2 SYGVNS. The CDR3 extends over 14 amino acids. Losses at the gene ends were 8 bases for V and 5 bases for J; bases not matched to a gene: 5. In nucleotides, the CDR3 is TGTGCCAGCGTTCCGGGACAGGGGAATGAAAAACTGTTTTTT. Translation gives CASVPGQGNEKLFF.

The chain couples TRBV10-3 to TRBJ2-6, with TRBD1 identical over 9 bases. The germline gives CDR1 ENHRY, CDR2 SYGVKD. Trimming took 6 bases from V and 2 from J; bases not matched to a gene: 2. The length of the CDR3 is 15 residues. The CDR3 region is CAISDRGTGANVLTF. CDR3 nucleotides: TGTGCCATCAGCGACAGGGGGACTGGGGCCAACGTCCTGACTTTC.

This clonotype was observed many times. The V call is TRBV5-5, the J call TRBJ2-6; TRBD1 is a possible D gene (5 bases). The ends were cut back, 4 bases at V and 4 bases at J, with 12 bases in the middle. This CDR3 has 15 amino acids. Germline V lookup: CDR1 SGHKS, CDR2 YYEKEE (reference sequence). The chain's CDR3 is CASSDRRQGANVLTF. The CDR3 DNA sequence: TGTGCCAGCAGCGATAGACGACAGGGGGCCAACGTCCTGACTTTC.

This clonotype was observed many times. The chain couples TRBV5-5 to TRBJ2-5, with D uncertain. This CDR3 spans 12 amino acids. V gave up 2 bases and J gave up 5 bases, with 7 bases separating them. Germline loops: CDR1 SGHKS, CDR2 YYEKEE (reference sequence). CDR3 coding DNA: TGTGCCAGCAGCTTCTTTGGCGAGACCCAGTACTTC. This encodes CASSFFGETQYF.

This chain uses TRBV2 with TRBJ2-7, with TRBD2 matching over 7 bases. The germline V gene encodes CDR1 SNHLY and CDR2 FYNNEI. The V and J ends lost 5 bases and 8 bases, in that order; junction bases with no gene match: 12. The CDR3 is 14 amino acids. CDR3 DNA sequence: TGTGCCAGCAGTCCGGGACTAAGGGCCGGAAAGCAGTACTTC. Amino acid sequence: CASSPGLRAGKQYF.

The genes are TRBV12-3 or TRBV12-4 and TRBJ1-1, with 11 bases lining up with TRBD1. The CDR3 totals 17 residues. Losses at the gene ends were 4 bases for V and 1 base for J; bases not matched to a gene: 8. This CDR3 is CASSSAGTGGRNTEAFF. CDR3 DNA: TGTGCCAGCAGTTCGGCCGGGACAGGGGGTAGGAACACTGAAGCTTTCTTT.

The rearrangement uses TRBV7-9 and TRBJ1-2; a possible D gene is TRBD1 (6 bases). Trimming removed 5 bases at V and 2 bases at J, with 12 bases between. CDR1 and CDR2 (germline): SEHNR, FQNEAQ (reference sequence). The CDR3 runs to 14 residues. The CDR3 here is CASSRPGTNYGYTF. Here the CDR3 DNA reads TGTGCCAGCAGCCGCCCCGGGACAAACTATGGCTACACCTTC. The complete variable domain, with remaining parts taken from reference TRBV7-9 and TRBJ1-2, reads DTGVSQNPRHKITKRGQNVTFRCDPISEHNRLYWYRQTLGQGPEFLTYFQNEAQLEKSRLLSDRFSAERPKGSFSTLEIQRTEQGDSAMYLCASSRPGTNYGYTFGSGTRLTVV.

This clonotype was found a few times. This chain joins TRBV7-9 and TRBJ2-6; unclear D gene. Germline V gives CDR1 SEHNR, CDR2 FQNEAQ (reference sequence). Trimming cost V 2 bases and J 0 bases, with 5 bases left between them. This CDR3 contains 15 residues. The CDR3 reads CASSLLRSGANVLTF. CDR3 nucleotide sequence: TGTGCCAGCAGCTTACTTCGCTCTGGGGCCAACGTCCTGACTTTC.

This rearrangement joins TRBV29-1 to TRBJ1-5, with D possibly being TRBD1 (5 bases). The CDR3 covers 14 residues. V was trimmed by 4 bases and J by 4 bases, leaving 14 bases between them. Germline V gene lookup returns CDR1 SQVTM and CDR2 ANQGSEA. The CDR3 spells CSVGGLGGNQPQHF. In DNA form, the CDR3 reads TGCAGCGTTGGGGGTCTGGGGGGTAATCAGCCCCAGCATTTT.

J is TRBJ2-7 and V is TRBV28, with 8 nucleotides matching TRBD2. The germline CDR1 and CDR2 sequences are MDHEN and SYDVKM. V lost 6 bases to trimming and J lost 6 bases; unmatched junction nucleotides: 16. The CDR3 is 16 amino acids. CDR3 residues: CASSPHLGLVASEQYF. The CDR3 DNA is TGTGCCAGCAGCCCACACCTGGGACTAGTTGCGTCCGAGCAGTACTTC.

The chain links TRBV5-8 to TRBJ2-7, with 7 nucleotides matching TRBD1. The junction had 11 bases not matched to a gene; V was cut back by 6 bases and J by 5 bases. Germline V gene data show CDR1 as SGHTS and CDR2 as YDEGEE. CDR3 length: 14 amino acids. The CDR3 DNA follows: TGTGCCAGCAACCCAGAGACAGGGTCCCACGAGCAGTACTTC. It is translated as CASNPETGSHEQYF.

This clonotype was observed many times. The chain uses TRBV10-3 and TRBJ2-5, with 14 positions matching TRBD2. The germline V gene encodes CDR1 ENHRY and CDR2 SYGVKD. V dropped 0 bases and J dropped 5; count of bases not matched to a gene: 5. The length of the CDR3 is 17 residues. The CDR3 protein is CAISESGLAGGSETQYF. The CDR3 DNA is TGTGCCATCAGTGAGTCCGGACTAGCGGGAGGCAGCGAGACCCAGTACTTC.

This clonotype was found a few times. The chain recombines TRBV4-2 with TRBJ2-7; D uncertain. The CDR3 has 10 amino acids. Germline V CDR1 and CDR2: LGHNA, YNFKEQ. Trimming shortened V by 3 bases and J by 9 bases, and 6 bases separated the two germline ends. This chain's CDR3 is CASSHVGQYF. For the CDR3, the DNA is TGTGCCAGCAGCCATGTCGGGCAGTACTTC.

This clonotype was detected a few times. The chain employs TRBV7-9 and TRBJ1-4, with 7 bases that match TRBD1. Germline values: CDR1 SEHNR, CDR2 FQNEAQ (reference sequence). The CDR3 contains 15 residues. V was pared by 3 bases and J by 10 bases, with 11 bases of the junction left unmatched. The CDR3 DNA follows: TGTGCCAGCAGCTTGGTTGGGACAGTTCTCCCAAAACTGTTTTTT. It codes for CASSLVGTVLPKLFF.

The chain uses TRBV28 and TRBJ1-2; D gene ambiguous. Germline assignment: CDR1 MDHEN and CDR2 SYDVKM. Trimming removed 2 bases from V and 2 bases from J, with 9 bases in between. CDR3 length equals 14 residues. The CDR3 spells CASSLRVANYGYTF. DNA of the CDR3: TGTGCCAGCAGTTTAAGGGTTGCCAACTATGGCTACACCTTC.

The chain carries TRBV20-1 and TRBJ1-1; 8 nucleotides agree with TRBD1. This CDR3 has 16 amino acids. The J segment lost 1 base and the V segment lost 3 bases, leaving 10 bases of the junction unmatched. Germline CDR1 reads DFQATT; CDR2 reads SNEGSKA (reference sequence). CDR3 DNA sequence: TGCAGTGCTAGGCCTCTTAGGGGACAGGAGAACACTGAAGCTTTCTTT. As protein: CSARPLRGQENTEAFF.

As to this clonotype: This could be a read error, since a much larger clone is one nucleotide away. The J gene is TRBJ2-7, the V gene TRBV10-3; D gene uncertain. Germline CDR1 is ENHRY and CDR2 is SYGVKD. V was trimmed by 5 bases and J by 4 bases, leaving 12 bases between them. The CDR3 length is 13 residues. CDR3 loop: CAISLIPGYEQYF. For the CDR3, the DNA is TGTGCCATCAGTCTAATCCCCGGGTACGAGCAGTACTTC.

The J gene is TRBJ1-1, the V gene TRBV20-1, with D possibly TRBD1 on 6 matching bases. CDR3 length: 12 residues. CDR1 is DFQATT and CDR2 is SNEGSKA in the germline V gene (reference sequence). The chain's CDR3 is CRGNRADTEAFF. DNA for the CDR3: TGCAGGGGGAACAGGGCGGACACTGAAGCTTTCTTT.

This clonotype was detected a few times. The chain is built from TRBV7-8 and TRBJ2-7, with 11 nucleotides matching TRBD1. The CDR3 runs to 14 residues. The V gene's germline CDR1 is SGHVS and CDR2 FQNEAQ. The junction had 5 bases not matched to a gene; V was cut back by 5 bases and J by 5 bases. The CDR3 protein is CASSTRTGGHEQYF. The CDR3 DNA sequence: TGTGCCAGCAGCACTAGGACAGGGGGCCACGAGCAGTACTTC.